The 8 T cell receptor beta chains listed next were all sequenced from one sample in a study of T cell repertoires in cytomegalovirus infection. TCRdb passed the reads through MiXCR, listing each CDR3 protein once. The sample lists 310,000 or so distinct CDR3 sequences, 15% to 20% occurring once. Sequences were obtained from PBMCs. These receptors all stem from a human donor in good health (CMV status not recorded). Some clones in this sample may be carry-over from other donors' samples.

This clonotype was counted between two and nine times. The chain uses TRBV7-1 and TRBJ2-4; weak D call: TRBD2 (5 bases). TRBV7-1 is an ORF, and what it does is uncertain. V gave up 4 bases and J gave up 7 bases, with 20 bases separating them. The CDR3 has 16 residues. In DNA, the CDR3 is TGTGCCAGCAGCTACTTTACTAGTGCCCTCGGGAACATTCAGTACTTC. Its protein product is CASSYFTSALGNIQYF.

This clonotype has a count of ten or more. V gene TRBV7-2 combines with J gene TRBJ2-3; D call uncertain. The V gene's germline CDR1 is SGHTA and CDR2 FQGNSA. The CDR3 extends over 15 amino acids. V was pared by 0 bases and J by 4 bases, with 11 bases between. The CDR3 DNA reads TGTGCCAGCAGCTTAGCCGTGTTCGGAGCAGATACGCAGTATTTT. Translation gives CASSLAVFGADTQYF. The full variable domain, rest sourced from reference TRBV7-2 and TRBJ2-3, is GAGVSQSPSNKVTEKGKDVELRCDPISGHTALYWYRQSLGQGLEFLIYFQGNSAPDKSGLPSDRFSAERTGGSVSTLTIQRTQQEDSAVYLCASSLAVFGADTQYFGPGTRLTVL.

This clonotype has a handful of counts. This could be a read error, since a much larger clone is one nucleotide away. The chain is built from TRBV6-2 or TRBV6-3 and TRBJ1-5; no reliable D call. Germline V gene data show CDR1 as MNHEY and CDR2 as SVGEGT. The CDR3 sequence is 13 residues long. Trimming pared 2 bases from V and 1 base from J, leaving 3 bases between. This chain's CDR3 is CASSYRSNQPQHF. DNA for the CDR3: TGTGCCAGCAGTTACCGGAGCAATCAGCCCCAGCATTTT.

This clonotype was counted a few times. CDR3 sequence reads: CASSDQGAAGELFF. CDR3 nucleotides: TGTGCCAGCAGTGACCAGGGGGCGGCCGGGGAGCTGTTTTTT. The chain carries TRBV6-4 and TRBJ2-2; TRBD1 aligns across 8 bases. Germline loops: CDR1 MRHNA, CDR2 SNTAGT. J gave up 6 bases and V 2 bases, and 2 bases lay outside the gene matches. This CDR3 contains 14 residues.

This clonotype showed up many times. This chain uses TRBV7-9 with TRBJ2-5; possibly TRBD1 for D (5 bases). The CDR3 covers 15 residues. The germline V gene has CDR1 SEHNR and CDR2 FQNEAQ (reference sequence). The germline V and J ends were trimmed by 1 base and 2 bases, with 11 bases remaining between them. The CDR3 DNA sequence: TGTGCCAGCAGCTTAGATGCGGCAGGGCAAGAGACCCAGTACTTC. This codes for CASSLDAAGQETQYF.

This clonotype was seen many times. The CDR3 nucleotides read TGTGCCAGCATAAGACAGGGGAGGGAGACCCAGTACTTC. This encodes CASIRQGRETQYF. The chain employs TRBV6-1 and TRBJ2-5; 8 nucleotides match TRBD1. The CDR3 covers 13 residues. The V and J ends lost 7 bases and 5 bases, in that order; junction bases with no gene match: 6. Per the germline V gene, CDR1 is MNHNS and CDR2 is SASEGT.

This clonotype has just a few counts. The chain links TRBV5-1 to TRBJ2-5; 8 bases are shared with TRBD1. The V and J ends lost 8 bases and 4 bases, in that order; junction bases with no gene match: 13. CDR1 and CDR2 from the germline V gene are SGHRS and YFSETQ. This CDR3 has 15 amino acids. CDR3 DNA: TGCGCCAGTACGAAGACTCCAGGACAGGGAGAGACCCAGTACTTC. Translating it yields CASTKTPGQGETQYF. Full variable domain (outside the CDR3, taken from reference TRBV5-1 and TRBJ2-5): KAGVTQTPRYLIKTRGQQVTLSCSPISGHRSVSWYQQTPGQGLQFLFEYFSETQRNKGNFPGRFSGRQFSNSRSEMNVSTLELGDSALYLCASTKTPGQGETQYFGPGTRLLVL.

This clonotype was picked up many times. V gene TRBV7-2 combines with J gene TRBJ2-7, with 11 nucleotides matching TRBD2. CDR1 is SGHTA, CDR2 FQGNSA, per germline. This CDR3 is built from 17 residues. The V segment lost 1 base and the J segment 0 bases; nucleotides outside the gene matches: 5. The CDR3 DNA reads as TGTGCCAGCAGCTTAGTAGCGGGGGGGTCCCTCTCCTACGAGCAGTACTTC. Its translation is CASSLVAGGSLSYEQYF. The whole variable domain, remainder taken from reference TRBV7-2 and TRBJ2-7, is GAGVSQSPSNKVTEKGKDVELRCDPISGHTALYWYRQSLGQGLEFLIYFQGNSAPDKSGLPSDRFSAERTGGSVSTLTIQRTQQEDSAVYLCASSLVAGGSLSYEQYFGPGTRLTVT.